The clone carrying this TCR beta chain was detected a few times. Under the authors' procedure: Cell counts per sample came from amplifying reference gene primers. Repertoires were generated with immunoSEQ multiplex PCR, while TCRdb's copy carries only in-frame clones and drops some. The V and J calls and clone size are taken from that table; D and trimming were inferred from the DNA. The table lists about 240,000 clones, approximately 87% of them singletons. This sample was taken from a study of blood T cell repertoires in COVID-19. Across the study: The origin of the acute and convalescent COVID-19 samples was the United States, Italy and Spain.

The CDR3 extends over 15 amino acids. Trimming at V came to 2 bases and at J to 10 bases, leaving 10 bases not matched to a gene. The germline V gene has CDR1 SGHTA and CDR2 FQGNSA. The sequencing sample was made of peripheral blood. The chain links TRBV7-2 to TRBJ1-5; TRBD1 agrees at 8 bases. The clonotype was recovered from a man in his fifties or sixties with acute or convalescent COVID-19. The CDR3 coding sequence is TGTGCCAGCAGCTTAAGGCAGGGGGCCCCTAGTCCCCAGCATTTT. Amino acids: CASSLRQGAPSPQHF. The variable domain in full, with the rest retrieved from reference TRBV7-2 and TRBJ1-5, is GAGVSQSPSNKVTEKGKDVELRCDPISGHTALYWYRQSLGQGLEFLIYFQGNSAPDKSGLPSDRFSAERTGGSVSTLTIQRTQQEDSAVYLCASSLRQGAPSPQHFGDGTRLSIL.